This T cell receptor (beta chain) emerged from a study of blood T cell repertoires in COVID-19. On the study more broadly: Italy, Spain and the United States were the sources of the convalescent and acute COVID-19 samples. PBMCs, B-cell-depleted T cells, or T cells were the source of the cDNA or gDNA that made up the material.

From germline, CDR1 is SGHNT and CDR2 YYREEE (reference sequence). The CDR3 has 13 amino acids. V lost 1 base, J lost 6 bases, and 10 bases lay in between. Per the original methods: Estimation of nucleated cell counts relied on the amplification of reference gene primers. This table comes from immunoSEQ multiplex PCR, and its TCRdb copy is limited to in-frame clones, with some not included. V and J calls and clone size are copied from that table; D and trimming were computed from the DNA. The top ten clones hold roughly 6.4% of a sample with a few hundred thousand clones, 80% to 90% of them seen once.

Sequences were obtained from peripheral blood. The chain links TRBV5-4 to TRBJ1-1; D is unresolved. The origin of this receptor is a man in his fifties or sixties who had recovered from COVID-19. The CDR3: CASSLREAAEAFF. In DNA, the CDR3 is TGTGCCAGCAGCTTGAGGGAGGCAGCTGAAGCTTTCTTT.